These T cell receptor beta chains were read from a single sample in a study of tumor and adjacent non-tumor tissue in lung cancer. TCRdb recomputed calls from the multiplex PCR reads with MiXCR, one row per CDR3 protein. The sample consists of more than 35,000 distinct CDR3 sequences, roughly two thirds of them appearing once. The material sequenced was distant non-tumor lung tissue. The receptor source for this set is a woman aged 40 to 50 with non-small cell lung cancer. Each CDR3 is given with its conserved first and last residue. Fields, in order: J gene, V gene, clone size, D gene, CDR3 protein, CDR3 DNA. The D gene is left open where the match is weak. Rows may omit the clone size; those that give it use once, few, many or a size class.

J gene: TRBJ2-3
V gene: TRBV7-8
clone size: -
D gene: -
CDR3 protein: CTSSSSGGAYDTQYF
CDR3 DNA: TGTACCAGCAGCTCCAGCGGAGGGGCTTATGATACGCAGTATTTT

J gene: TRBJ1-1
V gene: TRBV6-5
clone size: -
D gene: -
CDR3 protein: CASSNGPAQAFF
CDR3 DNA: TGTGCCAGCAGCAATGGGCCAGCTCAAGCTTTCTTT

J gene: TRBJ2-7
V gene: TRBV6-5
clone size: -
D gene: -
CDR3 protein: CVTKRRTDSYEQYF
CDR3 DNA: TGTGTCACCAAACGACGGACAGATAGCTACGAGCAGTACTTC

J gene: TRBJ1-4
V gene: TRBV20-1
clone size: many
D gene: TRBD1
CDR3 protein: CSARAFGTAAEKLFF
CDR3 DNA: TGCAGTGCTAGAGCCTTCGGGACAGCAGCAGAAAAACTGTTTTTT

J gene: TRBJ2-5
V gene: TRBV11-3
clone size: -
D gene: -
CDR3 protein: CASSLPQRETQYF
CDR3 DNA: TGTGCCAGCAGCTTGCCACAGCGAGAGACCCAGTACTTC

J gene: TRBJ2-3
V gene: TRBV5-1
clone size: few
D gene: -
CDR3 protein: CASSGGETQYF
CDR3 DNA: TGCGCCAGCAGCGGCGGGGAGACGCAGTATTTT

J gene: TRBJ2-5
V gene: TRBV11-2
clone size: -
D gene: -
CDR3 protein: CASSLVGRRVQETHYF
CDR3 DNA: TGTGCCAGCAGCTTAGTTGGGCGGAGGGTCCAAGAGACACACTACTTC

J gene: TRBJ2-7
V gene: TRBV19
clone size: -
D gene: -
CDR3 protein: CASSPYLRPKIHEQYF
CDR3 DNA: TGTGCCAGTAGCCCGTATCTAAGGCCGAAAATACACGAGCAGTACTTC

J gene: TRBJ2-7
V gene: TRBV6-2/TRBV6-3
clone size: few
D gene: TRBD2
CDR3 protein: CASTDKGGLAGSEHYF
CDR3 DNA: TGTGCCAGCACCGACAAGGGGGGACTAGCGGGAAGCGAGCATTACTTC

J gene: TRBJ1-1
V gene: TRBV19
clone size: few
D gene: TRBD1
CDR3 protein: CASRQNRGETEAFF
CDR3 DNA: TGTGCCAGTAGACAAAACAGGGGGGAAACTGAAGCTTTCTTT

J gene: TRBJ2-2
V gene: TRBV29-1
clone size: -
D gene: -
CDR3 protein: CSAKRWADFTGELLF
CDR3 DNA: TGCAGCGCGAAAAGGTGGGCGGATTTCACCGGGGAGCTGCTTTTT

J gene: TRBJ2-5
V gene: TRBV28
clone size: once
D gene: -
CDR3 protein: CAINPAVRETQYF
CDR3 DNA: TGTGCCATTAACCCAGCGGTGAGGGAGACCCAGTACTTC

J gene: TRBJ1-2
V gene: TRBV18
clone size: few
D gene: -
CDR3 protein: CASSPSDGYTF
CDR3 DNA: TGTGCCAGCTCACCATCGGATGGCTACACCTTC

J gene: TRBJ2-7
V gene: TRBV11-2
clone size: once
D gene: -
CDR3 protein: CACNTGTGGAYEQYF
CDR3 DNA: TGTGCCTGCAACACAGGGACTGGCGGAGCCTACGAGCAGTACTTC

J gene: TRBJ1-5
V gene: TRBV19
clone size: once
D gene: TRBD1
CDR3 protein: CASSIFPGQDRGRQPQHF
CDR3 DNA: TGTGCCAGTAGTATTTTCCCGGGACAGGACCGAGGTCGTCAGCCCCAGCATTTT

J gene: TRBJ1-1
V gene: TRBV2
clone size: -
D gene: TRBD1
CDR3 protein: CASYTRGRGGTEAFF
CDR3 DNA: TGTGCCAGCTACACCAGGGGGCGAGGGGGAACTGAAGCTTTCTTT

J gene: TRBJ1-2
V gene: TRBV28
clone size: -
D gene: -
CDR3 protein: CASRSLDSGEGYGYTF
CDR3 DNA: TGTGCCAGTAGATCCCTTGACAGTGGGGAGGGGTATGGCTACACCTTC

J gene: TRBJ2-5
V gene: TRBV6-5
clone size: many
D gene: TRBD2
CDR3 protein: CASSPLSGLAQETQYF
CDR3 DNA: TGTGCCAGCAGCCCCCTCAGCGGACTAGCCCAAGAGACCCAGTACTTC

J gene: TRBJ2-7
V gene: TRBV29-1
clone size: -
D gene: TRBD1
CDR3 protein: CSVFDRGVTYEQYF
CDR3 DNA: TGCAGCGTTTTTGACAGGGGAGTAACCTATGAGCAGTACTTC

J gene: TRBJ1-5
V gene: TRBV6-1
clone size: -
D gene: -
CDR3 protein: CASSERLETGIISNQSQHF
CDR3 DNA: TGTGCTAGCAGTGAAAGACTTGAGACAGGAATAATTAGCAATCAGTCCCAGCATTTT

J gene: TRBJ2-3
V gene: TRBV2
clone size: few
D gene: TRBD2
CDR3 protein: CASSEASSGRNTQCF
CDR3 DNA: TGTGCCAGCAGTGAGGCGTCTAGCGGGAGGAATACGCAGTGTTTT

J gene: TRBJ2-3
V gene: TRBV24-1
clone size: -
D gene: -
CDR3 protein: CATSDDTGGATQYF
CDR3 DNA: TGTGCCACCAGTGACGACACAGGGGGGGCTACGCAGTATTTT

J gene: TRBJ2-7
V gene: TRBV6-1
clone size: -
D gene: TRBD1
CDR3 protein: CASTRNGQEVEQYF
CDR3 DNA: TGTGCCAGCACGCGCAACGGACAGGAGGTCGAGCAGTACTTT

J gene: TRBJ2-1
V gene: TRBV28
clone size: many
D gene: TRBD1
CDR3 protein: CASSPGLGQGFNEQFF
CDR3 DNA: TGTGCCAGCAGTCCGGGACTCGGACAGGGTTTCAATGAGCAGTTCTTC

J gene: TRBJ1-5
V gene: TRBV11-1
clone size: -
D gene: -
CDR3 protein: CVGSKNNGEPQHF
CDR3 DNA: TGTGTCGGCAGCAAAAACAATGGGGAGCCCCAGCATTTT

J gene: TRBJ2-7
V gene: TRBV11-2
clone size: -
D gene: -
CDR3 protein: CANSLVPYSYEQYF
CDR3 DNA: TGTGCCAACAGCTTAGTCCCATACTCCTACGAGCAGTACTTC

J gene: TRBJ1-6
V gene: TRBV7-9
clone size: -
D gene: -
CDR3 protein: CASSSHTGGPSPLHF
CDR3 DNA: TGTGCCAGCAGCTCACACACGGGGGGGCCTTCACCCCTCCACTTT

J gene: TRBJ2-4
V gene: TRBV7-8
clone size: -
D gene: -
CDR3 protein: CASSPTVTKNIQYF
CDR3 DNA: TGTGCCAGCAGCCCGACAGTAACCAAAAACATTCAATACTTC

J gene: TRBJ1-1
V gene: TRBV12-3/TRBV12-4
clone size: many
D gene: TRBD1
CDR3 protein: CASSPPQGGGGTEAFF
CDR3 DNA: TGTGCCAGCAGCCCACCTCAGGGGGGCGGTGGGACTGAAGCTTTCTTT

J gene: TRBJ1-2
V gene: TRBV12-3/TRBV12-4
clone size: few
D gene: -
CDR3 protein: CASSLQVTSGGHTF
CDR3 DNA: TGTGCCAGCAGTTTACAGGTCACGAGCGGTGGCCACACCTTC

J gene: TRBJ1-6
V gene: TRBV5-5
clone size: -
D gene: -
CDR3 protein: CASSLGPQACGLHF
CDR3 DNA: TGTGCCAGCAGCTTGGGGCCACAGGCATGTGGCCTCCACTTT

J gene: TRBJ2-1
V gene: TRBV11-1
clone size: -
D gene: -
CDR3 protein: CVSSYLSGARFF
CDR3 DNA: TGTGTCAGCAGCTACCTTTCCGGGGCCCGGTTCTTC

J gene: TRBJ2-7
V gene: TRBV29-1
clone size: -
D gene: -
CDR3 protein: CSIGPIRGRGTYEQYF
CDR3 DNA: TGCAGTATTGGCCCCATTCGGGGCAGAGGGACCTACGAGCAGTACTTC